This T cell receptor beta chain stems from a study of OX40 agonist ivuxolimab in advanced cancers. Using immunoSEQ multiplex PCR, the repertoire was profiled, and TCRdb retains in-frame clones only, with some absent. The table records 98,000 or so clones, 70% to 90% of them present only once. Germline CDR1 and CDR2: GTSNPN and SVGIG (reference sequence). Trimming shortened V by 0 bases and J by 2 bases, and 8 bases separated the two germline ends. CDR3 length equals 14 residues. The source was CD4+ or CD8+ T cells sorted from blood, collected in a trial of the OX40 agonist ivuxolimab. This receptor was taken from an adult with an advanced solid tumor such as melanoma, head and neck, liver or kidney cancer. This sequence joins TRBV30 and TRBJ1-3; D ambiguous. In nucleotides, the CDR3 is TGTGCCTGGAGTGTCCCGGGCCCTGGAAACACCATATATTTT. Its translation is CAWSVPGPGNTIYF.